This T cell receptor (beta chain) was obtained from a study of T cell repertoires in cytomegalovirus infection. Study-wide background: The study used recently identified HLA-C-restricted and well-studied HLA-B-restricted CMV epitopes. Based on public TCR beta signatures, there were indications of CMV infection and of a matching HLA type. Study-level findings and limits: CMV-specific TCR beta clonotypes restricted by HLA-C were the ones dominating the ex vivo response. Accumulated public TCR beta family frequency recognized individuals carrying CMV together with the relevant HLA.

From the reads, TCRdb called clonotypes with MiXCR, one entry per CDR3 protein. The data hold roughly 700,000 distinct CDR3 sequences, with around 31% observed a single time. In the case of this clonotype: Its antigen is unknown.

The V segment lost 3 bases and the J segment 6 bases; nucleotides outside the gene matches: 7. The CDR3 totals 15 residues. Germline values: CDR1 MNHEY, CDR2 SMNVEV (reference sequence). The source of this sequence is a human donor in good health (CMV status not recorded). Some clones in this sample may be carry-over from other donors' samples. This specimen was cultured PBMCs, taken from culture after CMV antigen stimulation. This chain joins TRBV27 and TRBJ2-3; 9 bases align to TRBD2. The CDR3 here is CASSFLAGPGDTQYF. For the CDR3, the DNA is TGTGCCAGCAGTTTTCTAGCGGGGCCCGGCGATACGCAGTATTTT.